Presented here are 32 T cell receptor beta chains from one specimen sequenced in a study of blood T cell repertoires in COVID-19. Sequencing was performed with immunoSEQ multiplex PCR; in TCRdb, only in-frame clones are kept and a portion is missing. The table lists approximately 190,000 clones, roughly 82% of them singletons. Sample: peripheral blood. The receptors were gathered from a woman aged 55-75 years with COVID-19, enrolled during active disease.

With respect to this clone: At one end, the junction sequence differs from germline, possibly due to a read error. The rearrangement uses TRBV7-7 and TRBJ1-1; 9 bases map to TRBD1. The CDR3 runs to 13 residues. Germline V CDR1 and CDR2: SSHAT, FNYEAQ (reference sequence). The CDR3 DNA reads as TGTGCTAGCAGTCGGGACAGGGACACTGAAGCTTTCTTT. Its translation is CASSRDRDTEAFF. The whole variable domain, remainder taken from reference TRBV7-7 and TRBJ1-1, is GAGVSQSPRYKVTKRGQDVTLRCDPISSHATLYWYQQALGQGPEFLTYFNYEAQPDKSGLPSDRFSAERPEGSISTLTIQRTEQRDSAMYRCASSRDRDTEAFFGQGTRLTVV.

V usage is TRBV2 and J usage is TRBJ2-2; D unresolved. The CDR3 runs 16 residues. Germline values: CDR1 SNHLY, CDR2 FYNNEI. V was trimmed by 4 bases and J by 0 bases, leaving 12 bases between them. In DNA, the CDR3 is TGTGCCAGCAGTGTAGAGTCGGTATCGAACACCGGGGAGCTGTTTTTT. Amino acid sequence: CASSVESVSNTGELFF.

This clone came up a few times. The chain employs TRBV6-5 and TRBJ1-5; weak D call: TRBD1 (5 bases). V was pared by 4 bases and J by 0 bases, with 10 bases between. Germline V CDR1 and CDR2: MNHEY, SVGAGI. The length of the CDR3 is 15 residues. CDR3 nucleotides: TGTGCCAGCAGTTTCCGACAGAATAGCAATCAGCCCCAGCATTTT. Its translation: CASSFRQNSNQPQHF.

The rearrangement links TRBV19 to TRBJ1-6; 10 bases are a match to TRBD1. The CDR3 spans 16 residues. J gave up 3 bases and V 9 bases, and 8 bases lay outside the gene matches. Germline CDR1 reads LNHDA; CDR2 reads SQIVND (reference sequence). The CDR3 nucleotides are TGTGCCAGCCAGCGGGGACAGGGGCTCTATAATTCACCCCTCCACTTT. This encodes CASQRGQGLYNSPLHF.

This chain uses TRBV28 with TRBJ2-3, with 8 bases lining up with TRBD2. Trimming cost V 11 bases and J 1 base; bases outside gene matches: 5. Germline values: CDR1 MDHEN, CDR2 SYDVKM. CDR3 length: 13 residues. CDR3 region: CALRGGRTDTQYF. The CDR3 region has the DNA TGTGCCCTCCGGGGGGGTCGCACAGATACGCAGTATTTT.

The V call is TRBV5-5, the J call TRBJ2-1; 12 bases are a match to TRBD2. The CDR3 loop spans 15 amino acids. CDR1 is SGHKS, CDR2 YYEKEE, per germline (reference sequence). V was pared by 2 bases and J by 7 bases, with 4 bases of the junction left unmatched. In DNA form, the CDR3 reads TGTGCCAGCAGCTTCCTAGCGGGAGGGCCAAATGAGCAGTTCTTC. Amino acids: CASSFLAGGPNEQFF.

V is TRBV7-2 and J is TRBJ2-5, with TRBD1 identical over 12 bases. The CDR3 loop spans 16 amino acids. Germline CDR1 and CDR2: SGHTA and FQGNSA. V shed 1 base, J shed 6 bases, and the junction held 6 bases outside the gene matches. CDR3 nucleotide sequence: TGTGCCAGCAGCTTAGACGGGACAGGGGGCCCGAAGACCCAGTACTTC. Protein: CASSLDGTGGPKTQYF.

This clone was detected once. The chain links TRBV21-1 to TRBJ1-3. TRBV21-1 is given as a pseudogene. The CDR3 spans 17 residues. CDR3 coding DNA: TGTGCCAGCAGCAAAGTGGAGGGCGACAGCTCTGGAAACACCATATATTTT. It is translated as CASSKVEGDSSGNTIYF.

J is TRBJ2-7 and V is TRBV5-1; D may be TRBD2 (6 bases). V gave up 0 bases and J gave up 0 bases, with 13 bases separating them. This CDR3 region has 16 residues. Germline-derived CDR1 and CDR2 are SGHRS and YFSETQ. The CDR3 loop is CASSLAGGVNSYEQYV. Written as DNA, the CDR3 is TGCGCCAGCAGCTTGGCCGGGGGAGTCAACTCCTACGAGCAGTACGTC.

The V gene is TRBV29-1, the J gene TRBJ2-7, with 10 bases lining up with TRBD1. The germline gives CDR1 SQVTM, CDR2 ANQGSEA. V was pared by 5 bases and J by 6 bases, with 10 bases of the junction left unmatched. There are 14 residues in the CDR3. For the CDR3, the DNA is TGCAGCGTTTCCCCCGGGACAGGGGTTACCGAGCAGTACTTC. It encodes CSVSPGTGVTEQYF.

This chain uses TRBV18 with TRBJ2-7; 9 bases fit TRBD2. The CDR3 spans 16 residues. V shed 0 bases, J shed 6 bases, and the junction held 9 bases outside the gene matches. The germline gives CDR1 KGHSH, CDR2 LQKENI. The DNA of the CDR3 is TGTGCCAGCTCACCACCTGGGGTCCCAGCGGGAGGCGAGCAGTACTTC. Protein: CASSPPGVPAGGEQYF.

The chain joins TRBV25-1 to TRBJ2-3; TRBD2 is a possible D gene (7 bases). The CDR3 is 18 residues long. V was cut by 0 bases and J by 0 bases, with 16 bases left in between. In germline, CDR1 is MGHDK, CDR2 SYGVNS. CDR3 residues: CASSEYKGGAVSTDTQYF. CDR3 coding DNA: TGTGCCAGCAGTGAATATAAAGGGGGGGCAGTTAGCACAGATACGCAGTATTTT.

This chain uses TRBV7-8 with TRBJ2-3; 13 bases align to TRBD2. The CDR3 runs 17 residues. Germline trimming cut 7 bases from V and 7 bases from J; bases unmatched to any gene: 14. Germline CDR1 reads SGHVS; CDR2 reads FQNEAQ. Here the CDR3 DNA reads TGTGCCAGCAACCCCCCGGGACTAGCGGGACGGTTGAATACGCAGTATTTT. It yields the protein CASNPPGLAGRLNTQYF.

The chain carries TRBV6-1 and TRBJ2-7, with D possibly TRBD1 on 6 matching bases. V lost 1 base, J lost 5 bases, and 15 bases lay in between. The germline V gene has CDR1 MNHNS and CDR2 SASEGT. The CDR3 is 15 residues long. The CDR3 here is CASSEGSGVIHEQYF. Here the CDR3 DNA reads TGTGCCAGCAGTGAAGGTTCAGGGGTTATCCACGAGCAGTACTTC.

The chain combines TRBV28 with TRBJ1-5, with 7 bases fitting TRBD1. The CDR3 is 14 amino acids. V lost 2 bases and J lost 9; bases outside the gene matches: 7. CDR1 MDHEN and CDR2 SYDVKM come from the germline V gene. DNA of the CDR3: TGTGCCAGCAGTTTAGGTCAGGGGGGAGTGCCCCAGCATTTT. Translated: CASSLGQGGVPQHF. The full variable domain, completed using reference TRBV28 and TRBJ1-5, is DVKVTQSSRYLVKRTGEKVFLECVQDMDHENMFWYRQDPGLGLRLIYFSYDVKMKEKGDIPEGYSVSREKKERFSLILESASTNQTSMYLCASSLGQGGVPQHFGDGTRLSIL.

This rearrangement joins TRBV11-3 to TRBJ2-2; TRBD2 agrees at 7 bases. Germline-derived CDR1 and CDR2 are SGHNT and YENEEA. This CDR3 contains 17 residues. V was pared by 3 bases and J by 1 base, with 8 bases of the junction left unmatched. This CDR3 is CASSLGISGLNTGELFF. DNA for the CDR3: TGTGCCAGCAGCTTGGGAATTAGCGGGCTGAACACCGGGGAGCTGTTTTTT. Based on the CDR3 plus reference TRBV11-3 and TRBJ2-2, the full variable domain is EAGVVQSPRYKIIEKKQPVAFWCNPISGHNTLYWYLQNLGQGPELLIRYENEEAVDDSQLPKDRFSAERLKGVDSTLKIQPAELGDSAVYLCASSLGISGLNTGELFFGEGSRLTVL.

Comments on this clone: The same CDR3 arises from other DNA sequences in this sample as well. CDR3 in DNA: TGTGCCAGCAGCCAGGGGGCCGTGTTATATGGCTACACCTTC. Protein product: CASSQGAVLYGYTF. The chain recombines TRBV3-1 (or the pseudogene TRBV3-2) with TRBJ1-2; TRBD1 is a possible D gene (6 bases). With 3 bases removed from V and 5 bases from J, the gap between germline ends came to 13 bases. The CDR3 is 14 amino acids. The germline gives CDR1 LGHDT, CDR2 YNNKEL (reference sequence).

The V call is TRBV2, the J call TRBJ2-2; 7 bases map to TRBD2. Unmatched junction bases numbered 16, after V lost 4 bases and J lost 5 bases. Germline lookup yields CDR1 SNHLY and CDR2 FYNNEI. The CDR3 spans 18 residues. The CDR3 spells CASSARAIWGGDTGELFF. Here the CDR3 DNA reads TGTGCCAGCAGTGCCCGCGCCATATGGGGGGGAGATACCGGGGAGCTGTTTTTT.

This chain links TRBV7-3 with TRBJ1-1; 8 bases agree with TRBD1. The CDR3 is 15 amino acids. The V gene's germline CDR1 is SGHTA and CDR2 FQGTGA. J was trimmed by 3 bases and V by 1 base; bases with no gene match: 4. The CDR3 sequence is CASSLNGRGHTEAFF. CDR3 sequence (DNA): TGTGCCAGCAGCTTAAATGGCAGGGGGCACACTGAAGCTTTCTTT. Full variable domain (rest looked up from reference TRBV7-3 and TRBJ1-1): GAGVSQTPSNKVTEKGKYVELRCDPISGHTALYWYRQSLGQGPEFLIYFQGTGAADDSGLPNDRFFAVRPEGSVSTLKIQRTERGDSAVYLCASSLNGRGHTEAFFGQGTRLTVV.

This clone was counted a single time. The chain joins TRBV6-5 to TRBJ1-2; the D is unclear. The CDR3 length is 13 residues. Germline CDR1 reads MNHEY; CDR2 reads SVGAGI. Trimming took off 0 bases at V and 4 bases at J, with 6 bases between the two ends. The CDR3: CASSYSPSYGYTF. The CDR3 nucleotides are TGTGCCAGCAGTTACTCGCCCAGCTATGGCTACACCTTC.

The chain recombines TRBV11-3 with TRBJ2-1; 10 bases map to TRBD2. The CDR3 totals 15 residues. V lost 1 base and J lost 8; bases outside the gene matches: 5. From germline, CDR1 is SGHNT and CDR2 YENEEA. The CDR3 DNA reads TGTGCCAGCAGCTTAGGGCTAGCGGGAGTAGATGAGCAGTTCTTC. Its protein is CASSLGLAGVDEQFF.

The V and J genes are TRBV5-1 and TRBJ2-7, with TRBD2 identical over 9 bases. The CDR3 runs 14 residues. The germline V gene encodes CDR1 SGHRS and CDR2 YFSETQ. V was pared by 5 bases and J by 3 bases, with 6 bases of the junction left unmatched. The chain's CDR3 is CASRVAGVIYEQYF. CDR3 nucleotides: TGCGCCAGCAGAGTAGCGGGAGTTATCTACGAGCAGTACTTC.

The rearrangement joins TRBV6-5 to TRBJ2-1, with D possibly TRBD2 on 6 matching bases. The CDR3 sequence is 14 residues long. The V gene lost 7 bases and the J gene lost 4 bases, with 14 bases spanning the gap. The germline V gene encodes CDR1 MNHEY and CDR2 SVGAGI. CDR3 sequence (DNA): TGTGCCAGCACTCGAAGGAGGGATTACAATGAGCAGTTCTTC. This codes for CASTRRRDYNEQFF.

This clone was counted once. Other nucleotide sequences in the sample specify the same CDR3. V usage is TRBV18 and J usage is TRBJ1-3; D call uncertain. Deletions cut 3 bases from V and 3 bases from J, with 6 bases between. This CDR3 is built from 13 residues. Germline V CDR1 and CDR2: KGHSH, LQKENI. The CDR3 reads CASSPGSGNTIYF. The CDR3, as DNA: TGTGCCAGCTCACCGGGCAGTGGAAACACCATATATTTT.

The rearrangement uses TRBV7-2 and TRBJ1-1, with D possibly being TRBD1 (6 bases). CDR3 size: 15 residues. V lost 2 bases, J lost 4 bases, and 14 bases lay in between. Germline CDR1 reads SGHTA; CDR2 reads FQGNSA. In nucleotides, the CDR3 is TGTGCCAGCAGCTTATTTGGACAGCCGGGCACTGAAGCTTTCTTT. This sequence encodes CASSLFGQPGTEAFF.

This chain uses TRBV2 with TRBJ2-7; 7 nucleotides line up with TRBD1. J gave up 2 bases and V 5 bases, and 9 bases lay outside the gene matches. The CDR3 extends over 15 amino acids. The germline gives CDR1 SNHLY, CDR2 FYNNEI. The CDR3 region is CASSQGRDSTYEQYV. In nucleotides, the CDR3 is TGTGCCAGCAGTCAGGGCCGGGACAGTACCTACGAGCAGTACGTC.

The V gene is TRBV28, the J gene TRBJ2-7; D gene ambiguous. This CDR3 is built from 10 residues. CDR1 MDHEN and CDR2 SYDVKM come from the germline V gene. Trimming removed 5 bases at V and 4 bases at J, with 3 bases between. The CDR3 loop is CASSHYEQYF. The CDR3 bases are TGTGCCAGCAGTCATTACGAGCAGTACTTC.

Here the CDR3 reads CASSQGKRITGELFF. CDR3 coding DNA: TGCGCCAGCAGCCAAGGGAAGCGAATCACCGGGGAGCTGTTTTTT. The chain joins TRBV4-3 to TRBJ2-2; no reliable D call. The CDR3 runs 15 residues. Between the trimmed V and J ends, which lost 1 base and 4 bases, there was a span of 10 bases. Germline V gene sequence: CDR1 LGHNA, CDR2 YSLEER.

CDR3 residues: CASSLTSTDYSLTEAFF. CDR3 bases: TGTGCCAGCAGCTTAACGTCGACTGACTACTCCCTGACTGAAGCTTTCTTT. The chain links TRBV11-2 to TRBJ1-1; D uncertain. This CDR3 has 17 residues. CDR1 and CDR2 (germline): SGHAT, FQNNGV. The V gene lost 2 bases and the J gene lost 5 bases, with 21 bases spanning the gap. The full variable domain, in which reference TRBV11-2 and TRBJ1-1 provide the parts outside the CDR3, is EAGVAQSPRYKIIEKRQSVAFWCNPISGHATLYWYQQILGQGPKLLIQFQNNGVVDDSQLPKDRFSAERLKGVDSTLKIQPAKLEDSAVYLCASSLTSTDYSLTEAFFGQGTRLTVV.

This chain uses TRBV7-6 with TRBJ1-5; TRBD1 agrees at 11 bases. Germline trimming cut 3 bases from V and 9 bases from J; bases unmatched to any gene: 4. Germline V gives CDR1 SGHVS, CDR2 FNYEAQ. CDR3 size: 14 residues. This CDR3 is CASSLGTGGLPQHF. The CDR3 DNA is TGTGCCAGCAGCTTGGGGACAGGGGGTTTGCCCCAGCATTTT.

The chain carries TRBV2 and TRBJ2-5; weak D call: TRBD2 (6 bases). Germline values: CDR1 SNHLY, CDR2 FYNNEI. This CDR3 is built from 13 residues. V lost 8 bases, J lost 4 bases, and 14 bases lay in between. The CDR3: CASRGDLGETQYF. CDR3 nucleotides: TGTGCCAGCCGCGGGGATTTGGGAGAGACCCAGTACTTC.

The chain carries TRBV29-1 and TRBJ2-3; 7 bases are shared with TRBD2. Looked up from germline, CDR1 is SQVTM and CDR2 is ANQGSEA. The CDR3 runs to 15 residues. V trimming: 3 bases; J trimming: 5 bases; junction bases outside the gene matches: 11. CDR3 residues: CSVDYTAAGEDTQYF. The CDR3 DNA reads TGCAGCGTTGACTATACGGCCGCGGGAGAAGATACGCAGTATTTT.